The next 15 T cell receptor beta chains were all read from a single sample in a study of T cells in Graves' hyperthyroidism and ophthalmopathy. TCR beta CDR3 regions were amplified from RNA transcripts. HTBI primers were used for first-round RT-PCR of the TCR CDR3. TCRdb analysed the multiplex PCR reads with MiXCR anew, one entry per CDR3 protein. The repertoire includes just over 550,000 distinct CDR3 sequences, 46% of them detected once, and just under 8.5% sits in the top ten. Specimen: peripheral blood or thyroid tissue (not recorded which). All receptors derive from a woman under 30 with Graves' hyperthyroidism.

This clonotype has just a few counts. A junction boundary mismatches the germline segment, possibly from a read error. The rearrangement joins TRBV7-2 to TRBJ1-5, with a possible D match to TRBD1 (5 bases). The CDR3 contains 14 residues. Germline values: CDR1 SGHTA, CDR2 FQGNSA. This CDR3 is CASSPTVSNQPQHF. CDR3 coding DNA: TGCGCCAGCAGCCCGACAGTGAGCAATCAGCCCCAGCATTTT.

This clonotype was detected ten times or more. The chain couples TRBV7-2 to TRBJ1-3, with D unclear. V lost 1 base and J 0 bases, leaving 7 bases between the germline ends. The length of the CDR3 is 15 residues. Germline lookup yields CDR1 SGHTA and CDR2 FQGNSA. This CDR3 reads CASSLGPTSGNTIYF. Here the CDR3 DNA reads TGTGCCAGCAGCTTAGGTCCAACCTCTGGAAACACCATATATTTT.

V and J are TRBV5-1 and TRBJ1-1; no firm D call. The CDR3 runs to 14 residues. V gave up 4 bases and J gave up 7 bases, with 17 bases separating them. Per germline, CDR1 SGHRS and CDR2 YFSETQ. CDR3 nucleotides: TGCGCCAGCAGCCTCATAGCGGACTACGTTGAAGCTTTCTTT. Translating gives CASSLIADYVEAFF.

V and J are TRBV7-2 and TRBJ2-5; the D gene is possibly TRBD2 (5 bases). CDR1 and CDR2 (germline): SGHTA, FQGNSA. Trimming took off 0 bases at V and 5 bases at J, with 10 bases between the two ends. The CDR3 is made up of 14 amino acids. The CDR3 protein is CASSLAGSGETQYF. DNA of the CDR3: TGTGCCAGCAGCTTAGCAGGGTCGGGGGAGACCCAGTACTTC. The whole variable domain, filled in from reference TRBV7-2 and TRBJ2-5, reads GAGVSQSPSNKVTEKGKDVELRCDPISGHTALYWYRQSLGQGLEFLIYFQGNSAPDKSGLPSDRFSAERTGGSVSTLTIQRTQQEDSAVYLCASSLAGSGETQYFGPGTRLLVL.

This clonotype was seen at least ten times. The chain uses TRBV7-9 and TRBJ2-7; the D is unclear. This CDR3 spans 14 amino acids. V lost 0 bases and J 0 bases, leaving 6 bases between the germline ends. Germline CDR1 and CDR2: SEHNR and FQNEAQ (reference sequence). As DNA, the CDR3 is TGTGCCAGCAGCTTAGCGGGAAGCTCCTACGAGCAGTACTTC. Its translation: CASSLAGSSYEQYF.

In regard to this clonotype: The missing conserved phenylalanine or tryptophan at the end of this CDR3 makes a read error likely. It is unclear where the CDR3 begins or ends on the DNA, so no DNA is shown, and the CDR3 is as TCRdb lists it. The chain joins TRBV7-9 to TRBJ2-5; TRBD2 is the table's D call, not checked against the DNA. Ends included, the CDR3 has 8 residues. Germline values: CDR1 SEHNR, CDR2 FQNEAQ (reference sequence). The CDR3 reads CAEGRQNT.

The J gene is TRBJ2-7, the V gene TRBV2, with 9 bases matching TRBD1. V gave up 8 bases and J gave up 1 base; unmatched junction bases: 9. Germline CDR1 and CDR2: SNHLY and FYNNEI. This CDR3 is built from 15 residues. In DNA form, the CDR3 reads TGTGCCAGCCACCTTAGGACAGGGGAGTCCTACGAGCAGTACTTC. Amino acid sequence: CASHLRTGESYEQYF. The full variable domain, completed using reference TRBV2 and TRBJ2-7, is EPEVTQTPSHQVTQMGQEVILRCVPISNHLYFYWYRQILGQKVEFLVSFYNNEISEKSEIFDDQFSVERPDGSNFTLKIRSTKLEDSAMYFCASHLRTGESYEQYFGPGTRLTVT.

This clonotype was observed a few times. This chain uses TRBV6-5 with TRBJ2-7; D ambiguous. This CDR3 contains 13 residues. CDR1 and CDR2 (germline): MNHEY, SVGAGI. V was shortened by 1 base and J by 5 bases, with 9 bases between the two germline ends. The CDR3 sequence is CASSYLDQHEQYF. The CDR3 DNA is TGTGCCAGCAGTTACTTAGACCAACACGAGCAGTACTTC.

As for this clonotype: As the CDR3 is not closed by the conserved phenylalanine or tryptophan, this likely results from a read error. The chain joins TRBV7-9 to TRBJ1-5; a possible D gene is TRBD1 (5 bases). CDR3 length equals 16 residues. Germline V gene sequence: CDR1 SEHNR, CDR2 FQNEAQ (reference sequence). Trimming pared 2 bases from V and 1 base from J, leaving 12 bases between. The CDR3 spells CASSLRPGLSNQPQHS. CDR3 nucleotides: TGTGCCAGCAGCTTACGGCCGGGGCTGAGCAATCAGCCCCAGCATTCT.

V is TRBV10-3 and J is TRBJ2-7, with 10 positions matching TRBD1. The junction had 4 bases not matched to a gene; V was cut back by 5 bases and J by 0 bases. Germline CDR1 reads ENHRY; CDR2 reads SYGVKD. The length of the CDR3 is 15 residues. CDR3 residues: CAISRTGGLSYEQYF. CDR3 bases: TGTGCCATCAGTCGGACAGGGGGGCTCTCCTACGAGCAGTACTTC.

This clonotype has ten or more counts. The CDR3 bases are TGTGCCATCAGTATACAGGGGCGGAACGAGCAGTACTTC. Amino acids: CAISIQGRNEQYF. The chain employs TRBV10-3 and TRBJ2-7, with TRBD1 identical over 7 bases. CDR1 and CDR2 (germline): ENHRY, SYGVKD. With V trimmed by 5 bases and J by 5 bases, 6 bases remained unmatched. The CDR3 spans 13 residues.

The chain couples TRBV29-1 to TRBJ1-5, with TRBD1 identical over 8 bases. CDR3 length: 12 residues. The ends lost 7 bases at V and 7 bases at J; junction bases unmatched: 6. Germline CDR1 is SQVTM and CDR2 is ANQGSEA. The CDR3 region has the DNA TGCAGCGGCGGACAGGGTAGCCAGCCCCAGCATTTT. Translation: CSGGQGSQPQHF. The whole variable domain, remainder taken from reference TRBV29-1 and TRBJ1-5, is SAVISQKPSRDICQRGTSLTIQCQVDSQVTMMFWYRQQPGQSLTLIATANQGSEATYESGFVIDKFPISRPNLTFSTLTVSNMSPEDSSIYLCSGGQGSQPQHFGDGTRLSIL.

In the case of this clonotype: A single base separates this from a much larger clone, so it may be a read error. The J gene is TRBJ1-2, the V gene TRBV25-1; 7 positions agree with TRBD1. CDR3 size: 12 residues. The trim removed 8 bases at V and 2 bases at J, leaving 2 bases unmatched. Germline loops: CDR1 MGHDK, CDR2 SYGVNS. CDR3: CASVTGNYGYTF. DNA of the CDR3: TGTGCCAGCGTGACAGGGAACTATGGCTACACCTTC.

The CDR3 region is CAISLKGLAGELFF. The CDR3 DNA reads TGTGCCATCAGTTTGAAGGGTTTGGCCGGGGAGCTGTTTTTT. V usage is TRBV10-3 and J usage is TRBJ2-2; D gene unclear. There are 14 residues in the CDR3. V shed 5 bases and J shed 6 bases, with 13 bases lying between them. Germline-derived CDR1 and CDR2 are ENHRY and SYGVKD.

The V call is TRBV7-6, the J call TRBJ2-7; 7 bases match TRBD1. The germline CDR1 and CDR2 sequences are SGHVS and FNYEAQ. The CDR3 runs 16 residues. J lost 0 bases, V lost 5 bases, and 10 bases had no gene match. The CDR3 region is CASSQGEQGTSYEQYF. As DNA, the CDR3 is TGTGCCAGCAGCCAAGGTGAACAGGGGACCTCCTACGAGCAGTACTTC. The whole variable domain, remainder taken from reference TRBV7-6 and TRBJ2-7, is GAGVSQSPRYKVTKRGQDVALRCDPISGHVSLYWYRQALGQGPEFLTYFNYEAQQDKSGLPNDRFSAERPEGSISTLTIQRTEQRDSAMYRCASSQGEQGTSYEQYFGPGTRLTVT.